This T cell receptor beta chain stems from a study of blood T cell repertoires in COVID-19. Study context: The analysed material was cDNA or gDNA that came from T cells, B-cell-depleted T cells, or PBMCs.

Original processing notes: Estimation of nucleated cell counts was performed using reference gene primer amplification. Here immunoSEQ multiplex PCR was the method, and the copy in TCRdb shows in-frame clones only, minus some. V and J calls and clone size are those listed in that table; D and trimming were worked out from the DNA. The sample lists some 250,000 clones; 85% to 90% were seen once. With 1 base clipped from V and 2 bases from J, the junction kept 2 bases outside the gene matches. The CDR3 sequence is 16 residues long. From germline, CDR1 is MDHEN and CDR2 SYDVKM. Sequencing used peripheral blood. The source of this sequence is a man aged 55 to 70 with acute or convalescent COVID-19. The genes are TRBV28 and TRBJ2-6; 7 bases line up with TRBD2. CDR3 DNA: TGTGCCAGCAGTTTATTGGGAGGGACTGGGGCCAACGTCCTGACTTTC. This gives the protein CASSLLGGTGANVLTF.